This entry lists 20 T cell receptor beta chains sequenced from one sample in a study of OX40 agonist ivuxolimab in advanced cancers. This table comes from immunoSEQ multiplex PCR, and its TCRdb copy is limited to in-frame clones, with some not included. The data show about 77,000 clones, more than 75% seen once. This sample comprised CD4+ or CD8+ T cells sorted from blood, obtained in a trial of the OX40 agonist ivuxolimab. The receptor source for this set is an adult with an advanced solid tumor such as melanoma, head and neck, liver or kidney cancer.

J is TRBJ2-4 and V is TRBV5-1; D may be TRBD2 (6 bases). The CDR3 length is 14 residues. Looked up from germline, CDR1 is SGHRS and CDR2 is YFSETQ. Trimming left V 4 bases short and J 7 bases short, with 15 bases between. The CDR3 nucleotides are TGCGCCAGCAGCACGGGACCGGGACTCAACATTCAGTACTTC. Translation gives CASSTGPGLNIQYF.

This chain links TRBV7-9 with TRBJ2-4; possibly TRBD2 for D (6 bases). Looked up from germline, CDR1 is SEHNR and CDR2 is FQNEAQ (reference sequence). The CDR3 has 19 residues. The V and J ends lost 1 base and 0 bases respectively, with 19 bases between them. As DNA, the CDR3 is TGTGCCAGCAGCTTAGAGGGCAAGGAGGGACTTCTAGCCAAAAACATTCAGTACTTC. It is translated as CASSLEGKEGLLAKNIQYF.

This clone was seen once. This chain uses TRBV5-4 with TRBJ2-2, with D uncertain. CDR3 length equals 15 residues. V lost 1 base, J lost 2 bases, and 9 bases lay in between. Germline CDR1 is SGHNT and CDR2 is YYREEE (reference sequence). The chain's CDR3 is CASSLIDSNTGELFF. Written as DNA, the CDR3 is TGTGCCAGCAGCTTGATAGATTCAAACACCGGGGAGCTGTTTTTT. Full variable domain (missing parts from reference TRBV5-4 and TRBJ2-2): ETGVTQSPTHLIKTRGQQVTLRCSSQSGHNTVSWYQQALGQGPQFIFQYYREEENGRGNFPPRFSGLQFPNYSSELNVNALELDDSALYLCASSLIDSNTGELFFGEGSRLTVL.

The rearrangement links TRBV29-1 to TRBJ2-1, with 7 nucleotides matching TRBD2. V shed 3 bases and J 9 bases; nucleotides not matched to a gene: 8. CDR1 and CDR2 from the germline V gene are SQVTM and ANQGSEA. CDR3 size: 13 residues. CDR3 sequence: CSVDLRLAGEQFF. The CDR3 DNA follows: TGCAGCGTTGATCTTAGACTAGCCGGTGAGCAGTTCTTC.

The CDR3 bases are TGTGCCAGCAGCTTTCCAGGGGGCGCAGATTATGGCTACACCTTC. Protein sequence: CASSFPGGADYGYTF. The chain is built from TRBV5-6 and TRBJ1-2; TRBD1 aligns across 8 bases. The trim removed 2 bases at V and 5 bases at J, leaving 8 bases unmatched. There are 15 residues in the CDR3. From germline, CDR1 is SGHDT and CDR2 YYEEEE.

The CDR3 coding sequence is TGCGCCAGCAGCTCAAGGACAGAATCCTACAATGAGCAGTTCTTC. This codes for CASSSRTESYNEQFF. The V gene is TRBV5-1, the J gene TRBJ2-1; tentative D call: TRBD1 (6 bases). Trimming cost V 3 bases and J 1 base, with 11 bases left between them. Germline loops: CDR1 SGHRS, CDR2 YFSETQ. The CDR3 totals 15 residues.

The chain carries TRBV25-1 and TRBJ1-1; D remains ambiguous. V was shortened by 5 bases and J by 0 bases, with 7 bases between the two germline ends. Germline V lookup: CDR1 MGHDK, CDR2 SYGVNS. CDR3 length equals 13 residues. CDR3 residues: CASSTFLNTEAFF. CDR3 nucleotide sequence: TGTGCCAGCAGTACTTTCCTGAACACTGAAGCTTTCTTT.

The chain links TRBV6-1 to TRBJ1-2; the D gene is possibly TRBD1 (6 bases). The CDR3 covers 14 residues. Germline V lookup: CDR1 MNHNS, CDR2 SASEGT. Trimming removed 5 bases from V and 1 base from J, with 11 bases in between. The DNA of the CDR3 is TGTGCCAGCAGTCCCGGGACATTTAACTATGGCTACACCTTC. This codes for CASSPGTFNYGYTF.

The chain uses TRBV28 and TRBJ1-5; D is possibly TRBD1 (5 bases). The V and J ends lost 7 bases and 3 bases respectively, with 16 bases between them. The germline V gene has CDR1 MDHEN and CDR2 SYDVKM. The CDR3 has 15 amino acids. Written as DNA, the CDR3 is TGTGCCAGCACAAAGGGGCAAGCGGACAATCAGCCCCAGCATTTT. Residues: CASTKGQADNQPQHF.

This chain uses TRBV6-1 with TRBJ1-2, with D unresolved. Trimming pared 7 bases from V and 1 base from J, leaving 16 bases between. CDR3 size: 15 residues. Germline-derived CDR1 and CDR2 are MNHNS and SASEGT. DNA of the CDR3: TGTGCCAGCACCTCCAGAGGGCAGGATAACTATGGCTACACCTTC. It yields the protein CASTSRGQDNYGYTF.

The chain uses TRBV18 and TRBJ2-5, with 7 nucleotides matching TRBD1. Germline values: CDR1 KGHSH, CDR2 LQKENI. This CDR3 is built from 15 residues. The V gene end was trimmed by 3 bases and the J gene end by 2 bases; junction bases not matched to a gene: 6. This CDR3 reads CASSPDREPQETQYF. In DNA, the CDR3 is TGTGCCAGCTCACCTGACAGGGAACCACAAGAGACCCAGTACTTC.

The CDR3 region is CASSLRLAGGGETQYF. CDR3 nucleotides: TGTGCCAGCAGCTTGAGACTAGCGGGAGGCGGGGAGACCCAGTACTTC. The V gene is TRBV5-4, the J gene TRBJ2-5; 13 bases agree with TRBD2. J was trimmed by 5 bases and V by 1 base; bases with no gene match: 5. In germline, CDR1 is SGHNT, CDR2 YYREEE (reference sequence). The CDR3 is made up of 16 amino acids.

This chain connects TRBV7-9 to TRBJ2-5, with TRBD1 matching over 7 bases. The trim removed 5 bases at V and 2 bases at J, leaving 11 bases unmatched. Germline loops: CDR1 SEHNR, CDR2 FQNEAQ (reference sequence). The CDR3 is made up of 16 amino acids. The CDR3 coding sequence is TGTGCCAGCAGCGGGCACCGGGACAGAGCGCAAGAGACCCAGTACTTC. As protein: CASSGHRDRAQETQYF.

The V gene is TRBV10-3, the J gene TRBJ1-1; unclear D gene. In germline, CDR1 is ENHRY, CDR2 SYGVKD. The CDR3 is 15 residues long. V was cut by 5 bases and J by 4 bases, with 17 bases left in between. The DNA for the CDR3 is TGTGCCATCAGTCCCGGGTGGACCCCCAGCACTGAAGCTTTCTTT. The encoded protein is CAISPGWTPSTEAFF.

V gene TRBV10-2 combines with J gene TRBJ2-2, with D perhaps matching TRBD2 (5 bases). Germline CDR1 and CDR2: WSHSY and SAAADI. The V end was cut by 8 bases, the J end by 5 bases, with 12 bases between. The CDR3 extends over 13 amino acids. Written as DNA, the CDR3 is TGCGCCAGCGCGAGTAGCGAAACCGGGGAGCTGTTTTTT. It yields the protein CASASSETGELFF.

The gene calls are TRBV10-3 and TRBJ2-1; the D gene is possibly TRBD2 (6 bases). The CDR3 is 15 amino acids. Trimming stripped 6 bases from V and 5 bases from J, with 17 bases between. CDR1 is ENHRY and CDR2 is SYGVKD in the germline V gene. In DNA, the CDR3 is TGTGCCATCAGCGTATCCGGGGGTACCAACAATGAGCAGTTCTTC. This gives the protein CAISVSGGTNNEQFF.

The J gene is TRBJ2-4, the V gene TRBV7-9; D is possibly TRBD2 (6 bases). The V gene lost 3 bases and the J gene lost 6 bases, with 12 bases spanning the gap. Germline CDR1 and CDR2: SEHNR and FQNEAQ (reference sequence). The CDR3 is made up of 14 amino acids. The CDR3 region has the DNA TGTGCCAGCAGCTTGGCAGGGCGGGGAAACATTCAGTACTTC. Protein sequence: CASSLAGRGNIQYF.

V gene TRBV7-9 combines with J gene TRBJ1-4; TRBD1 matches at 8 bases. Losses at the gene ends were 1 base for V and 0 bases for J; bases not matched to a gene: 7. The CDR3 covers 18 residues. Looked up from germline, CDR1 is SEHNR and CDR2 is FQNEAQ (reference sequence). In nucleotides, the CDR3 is TGTGCCAGCAGCTTAGATAACAGGGGGGCGGCAACTAATGAAAAACTGTTTTTT. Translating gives CASSLDNRGAATNEKLFF.

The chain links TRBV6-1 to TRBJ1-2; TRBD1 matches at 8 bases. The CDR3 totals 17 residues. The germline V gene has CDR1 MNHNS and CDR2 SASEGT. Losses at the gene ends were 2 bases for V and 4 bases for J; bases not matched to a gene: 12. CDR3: CASSEKGFGQGSYGYTF. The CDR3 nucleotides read TGTGCCAGCAGTGAAAAAGGTTTTGGACAGGGATCCTATGGCTACACCTTC.

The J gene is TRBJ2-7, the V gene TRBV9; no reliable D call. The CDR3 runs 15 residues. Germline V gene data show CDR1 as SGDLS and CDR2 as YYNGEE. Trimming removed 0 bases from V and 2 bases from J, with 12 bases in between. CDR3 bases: TGTGCCAGCAGCGTAGCGAGTGTGGGGACCTACGAGCAGTACTTC. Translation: CASSVASVGTYEQYF. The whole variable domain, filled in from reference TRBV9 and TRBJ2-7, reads DSGVTQTPKHLITATGQRVTLRCSPRSGDLSVYWYQQSLDQGLQFLIQYYNGEERAKGNILERFSAQQFPDLHSELNLSSLELGDSALYFCASSVASVGTYEQYFGPGTRLTVT.